The source of this TCR beta chain is a study of CD8 T cells in ankylosing spondylitis. This clonotype was counted a few times. Its matching antigen is unknown. Notes on the study in general: Within ankylosing spondylitis blood, a TCR beta motif made up of eight highly homologous variants appeared to be characteristic. Certain motif variants had earlier appeared in reactive arthritis synovial fluid and blood.

Each CDR3 protein is one row after TCRdb ran MiXCR on the 5' RACE reads. The sample records 200,000 to 300,000 distinct CDR3 sequences, roughly 32% being singletons. Germline lookup yields CDR1 SGHKS and CDR2 YYEKEE (reference sequence). The CDR3 is made up of 15 amino acids. V lost 0 bases to trimming and J lost 4 bases, with 11 bases between them. Sample: blood, either unsorted or a sorted T cell fraction (not recorded which). The chain links TRBV5-5 to TRBJ2-1; D is uncertain. This TCR came from a male donor with ankylosing spondylitis or in good health (not recorded which). CDR3 sequence: CASSLVLGVYNEQFF. CDR3 nucleotide sequence: TGTGCCAGCAGCTTGGTTCTAGGAGTTTACAATGAGCAGTTCTTC. The entire variable domain, with the rest obtained from reference TRBV5-5 and TRBJ2-1, is as follows: DAGVTQSPTHLIKTRGQQVTLRCSPISGHKSVSWYQQVLGQGPQFIFQYYEKEERGRGNFPDRFSARQFPNYSSELNVNALLLGDSALYLCASSLVLGVYNEQFFGPGTRLTVL.